This T cell receptor (beta chain) was recorded in a study of shared clonotypes between healthy human individuals. Study in general: Sampling drew on donors who were a couple of women and three men aged 18 to 49. Each donor's CD4 naive and CD4 memory cells filled three plates apiece, CD8 naive two, and CD8 memory one.

This CDR3 region has 13 residues. Per germline, CDR1 SGHRS and CDR2 YFSETQ. The ends were cut back, 5 bases at V and 1 base at J, with 9 bases in the middle. Per the original data handling: ImmunoSEQ output lacked quality scores and full-length reads, limiting matched filtering. Profiled with immunoSEQ multiplex PCR; TCRdb holds only in-frame clones, not every one. V and J calls plus clone size are reproduced from that table; the DNA served to infer D and trimming. The sample has over 950,000 clones; roughly 77% are singletons. Every one of the donors was a Caucasian adult that lived in Nashville, Tennessee.

The origin of this receptor is a man aged 18 to 29 in good health. Some clones in this sample may be carry-over from other donors' samples. The sequenced material came from memory CD4+ T cells from PBMCs. The sample's subset: CD45RA-negative fraction. The chain links TRBV5-1 to TRBJ1-1; perhaps TRBD1 as D (5 bases). CDR3 loop: CASSRDGNTEAFF. The CDR3 DNA sequence: TGCGCCAGCAGTCGGGACGGGAACACTGAAGCTTTCTTT. The full variable domain, with the rest looked up from reference TRBV5-1 and TRBJ1-1, is KAGVTQTPRYLIKTRGQQVTLSCSPISGHRSVSWYQQTPGQGLQFLFEYFSETQRNKGNFPGRFSGRQFSNSRSEMNVSTLELGDSALYLCASSRDGNTEAFFGQGTRLTVV.